Listed below are T cell receptor beta chains from one sample, sequenced in a study of cytotoxic CD8 clonotypes in ibrutinib-treated CLL. Assay used: immunoSEQ multiplex PCR; TCRdb lists only in-frame clones, some missing. The sample carries about 140,000 clones, 77% recorded once. The sequencing here drew on PBMCs, taken after 12 months of ibrutinib treatment. The source of these receptors is a human donor with chronic lymphocytic leukemia. The CDR3 runs from the conserved cysteine through the conserved F or W. The D gene is left open where the match is weak. Size tells how often a clone was seen (once, few, many) or the class of an expanded clone, and some rows leave it out.

clone_size	v_call	d_call	j_call	cdr3_aa	cdr3_nt
-	TRBV28	-	TRBJ2-5	CASSFGRRDNLQETQYF	TGTGCCAGCAGTTTTGGGCGGCGGGACAACCTCCAAGAGACCCAGTACTTC
-	TRBV2	TRBD1	TRBJ1-5	CASSETSPDRAGNQPQHF	TGTGCCAGCAGTGAAACCTCGCCGGACAGGGCTGGCAATCAGCCCCAGCATTTT
-	TRBV28	-	TRBJ1-4	CASSSSSTANEKLFF	TGTGCCAGCAGTTCATCGAGTACAGCTAATGAAAAACTGTTTTTT
-	TRBV2	-	TRBJ2-7	CASSQYEQYF	TGTGCCAGCAGTCAGTACGAGCAGTACTTC
-	TRBV27	TRBD1	TRBJ2-6	CASSLQTGAGANVLTF	TGTGCCAGCAGTTTGCAAACAGGGGCTGGGGCCAACGTCCTGACTTTC
-	TRBV28	TRBD2	TRBJ2-7	CVSHSAGSSYEQYF	TGTGTCAGCCACTCAGCGGGGAGCTCCTACGAGCAGTACTTC
-	TRBV6-5	-	TRBJ2-5	CASSYSWTRGETQYF	TGTGCCAGCAGTTACTCTTGGACTAGGGGGGAGACCCAGTACTTC
-	TRBV2	-	TRBJ2-7	CASRSTQTYEQYF	TGTGCCAGCAGGTCGACACAAACCTACGAGCAGTACTTC
-	TRBV28	TRBD1	TRBJ1-4	CASGTGANEKLFF	TGTGCCAGCGGGACAGGCGCCAATGAAAAACTGTTTTTT
few	TRBV5-1	-	TRBJ1-4	CASSFPPNEKLFF	TGCGCCAGCAGCTTTCCCCCTAATGAAAAACTGTTTTTT
-	TRBV4-2	-	TRBJ2-7	CASSQDLGRSYEQYF	TGTGCCAGCAGCCAAGATTTGGGCAGATCCTACGAGCAGTACTTC
-	TRBV27	-	TRBJ1-1	CASSLGMNTEAFF	TGTGCCAGCAGTCTAGGGATGAACACTGAAGCTTTCTTT
few	TRBV21-1	-	TRBJ2-2	CASSKVGGRNTGELFF	TGTGCCAGCAGCAAAGTCGGGGGCAGGAACACCGGGGAGCTGTTTTTT
-	TRBV11-1	-	TRBJ1-1	CASSLVGGMNTEAFF	TGTGCCAGCAGCTTAGTAGGGGGAATGAACACTGAAGCTTTCTTT
-	TRBV4-3	-	TRBJ1-4	CASSQQSWYSLNEKLFF	TGCGCCAGCAGCCAACAAAGTTGGTACTCGCTTAATGAAAAACTGTTTTTT
-	TRBV5-1	-	TRBJ1-1	CASSLVGVGTEAFF	TGCGCCAGCAGCTTGGTCGGGGTAGGCACTGAAGCTTTCTTT
-	TRBV7-6	-	TRBJ2-7	CASSLVIGLTYEQYF	TGTGCCAGCAGCTTAGTTATTGGCCTGACCTACGAGCAGTACTTC
-	TRBV6-1	-	TRBJ2-5	CASSLGLAETQYF	TGTGCCAGCAGCCTAGGCCTCGCGGAGACCCAGTACTTC
-	TRBV4-3	-	TRBJ2-5	CASSQSPGGETQYF	TGCGCCAGCAGCCAATCCCCAGGGGGGGAGACCCAGTACTTC
-	TRBV7-8	-	TRBJ1-4	CASSLGAGINEKLFF	TGTGCCAGCAGCTTAGGTGCAGGGATTAATGAAAAACTGTTTTTT
-	TRBV28	-	TRBJ2-2	CASSKPHQGTGELFF	TGTGCCAGCAGTAAACCCCACCAGGGGACCGGGGAGCTGTTTTTT
-	TRBV7-2	TRBD1	TRBJ2-7	CASSLRQGARDEQYF	TGTGCCAGCAGCTTACGACAGGGGGCTAGGGACGAGCAGTACTTC
few	TRBV7-9	TRBD1	TRBJ1-2	CASSARDRGYGYTF	TGTGCCAGCAGCGCCCGGGACAGGGGCTATGGCTACACCTTC
few	TRBV6-1	-	TRBJ1-1	CASSENLEGRGAFF	TGTGCCAGCAGTGAAAATTTGGAGGGTCGGGGAGCTTTCTTT
-	TRBV4-2	TRBD1	TRBJ1-6	CASSQNQGAGSPLHF	TGTGCCAGCAGCCAAAACCAGGGGGCTGGTTCACCCCTCCACTTT
-	TRBV27	-	TRBJ2-1	CASSSPTTTYNEQFF	TGTGCCAGCAGTTCCCCCACTACAACCTACAATGAGCAGTTCTTC
-	TRBV9	-	TRBJ2-1	CASSVLGGPTYNEQFF	TGTGCCAGCAGCGTACTCGGGGGGCCCACGTACAATGAGCAGTTCTTC
once	TRBV7-8	-	TRBJ2-1	CASSLGQYNEQFF	TGTGCCAGCAGCTTAGGCCAGTACAATGAGCAGTTCTTC
-	TRBV18	-	TRBJ2-3	CASSPSRSVVTGTQYF	TGTGCCAGCTCACCGTCGCGGAGTGTGGTAACAGGTACGCAGTATTTT
-	TRBV6-5	TRBD1	TRBJ1-5	CASSPQQGNQPQHF	TGTGCCAGCAGTCCACAACAGGGGAATCAGCCCCAGCATTTT
-	TRBV6-1	TRBD1	TRBJ2-5	CASSVRQGDQETQYF	TGTGCCAGCAGTGTAAGACAGGGTGACCAAGAGACCCAGTACTTC
-	TRBV7-7	-	TRBJ2-3	CASSLGISGTDTQYF	TGTGCCAGCAGCTTAGGAATTAGCGGTACAGATACGCAGTATTTT
-	TRBV29-1	-	TRBJ2-7	CSVEKDSPYEQYF	TGCAGCGTTGAGAAGGACAGCCCCTACGAGCAGTACTTC
-	TRBV9	TRBD1	TRBJ1-1	CASSPRTGFNTEAFF	TGTGCCAGCAGCCCACGGACAGGATTTAACACTGAAGCTTTCTTT
few	TRBV5-1	-	TRBJ2-2	CASITLPSPTGELFF	TGCGCCAGCATCACGCTCCCATCCCCCACCGGGGAGCTGTTTTTT
-	TRBV6-5	-	TRBJ2-1	CASSLSNEQFF	TGTGCCAGCAGTTTATCCAATGAGCAGTTCTTC
-	TRBV13	TRBD2	TRBJ2-7	CASKRGPSSYEQYF	TGTGCCAGCAAGCGGGGGCCCAGCTCCTACGAGCAGTACTTC
-	TRBV6-1	-	TRBJ1-1	CASSRGEAFF	TGTGCCAGCAGCAGGGGCGAAGCTTTCTTT
-	TRBV11-2	TRBD2	TRBJ2-1	CASSDRLAEEFF	TGTGCCAGCAGCGATCGACTAGCGGAGGAGTTCTTC
-	TRBV27	TRBD1	TRBJ2-7	CASGSDRQGSYEQYF	TGTGCCAGCGGGTCCGATCGACAGGGGAGCTACGAGCAGTACTTC
-	TRBV29-1	TRBD1	TRBJ1-2	CSVQGASGYTF	TGCAGCGTTCAGGGGGCGTCGGGCTACACCTTC
-	TRBV7-2	-	TRBJ2-3	CASSPVTDTQYF	TGTGCCAGCAGCCCGGTCACAGATACGCAGTATTTT
-	TRBV5-1	TRBD1	TRBJ2-1	CASSLKGQSYNEQFF	TGCGCCAGCAGCTTGAAGGGACAGTCCTACAATGAGCAGTTCTTC
few	TRBV7-2	TRBD1	TRBJ2-6	CASGRQGASGANVLTF	TGTGCCAGCGGACGACAGGGGGCATCTGGGGCCAACGTCCTGACTTTC
-	TRBV5-6	-	TRBJ2-1	CASSPDSYNEQFF	TGTGCCAGCAGCCCCGACAGCTACAATGAGCAGTTCTTC